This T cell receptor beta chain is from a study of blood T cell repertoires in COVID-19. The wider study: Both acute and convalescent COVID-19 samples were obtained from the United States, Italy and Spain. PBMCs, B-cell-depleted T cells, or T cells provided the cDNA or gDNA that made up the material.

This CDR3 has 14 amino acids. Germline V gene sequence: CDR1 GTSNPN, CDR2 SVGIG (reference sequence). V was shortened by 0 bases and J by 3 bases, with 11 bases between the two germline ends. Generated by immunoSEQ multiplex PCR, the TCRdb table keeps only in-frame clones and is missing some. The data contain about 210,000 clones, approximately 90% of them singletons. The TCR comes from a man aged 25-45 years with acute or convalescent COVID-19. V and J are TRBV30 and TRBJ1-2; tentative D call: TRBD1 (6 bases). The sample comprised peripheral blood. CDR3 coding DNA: TGTGCCTGGAGTGTAGGAACAGGGTACTATGGCTACACCTTC. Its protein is CAWSVGTGYYGYTF.